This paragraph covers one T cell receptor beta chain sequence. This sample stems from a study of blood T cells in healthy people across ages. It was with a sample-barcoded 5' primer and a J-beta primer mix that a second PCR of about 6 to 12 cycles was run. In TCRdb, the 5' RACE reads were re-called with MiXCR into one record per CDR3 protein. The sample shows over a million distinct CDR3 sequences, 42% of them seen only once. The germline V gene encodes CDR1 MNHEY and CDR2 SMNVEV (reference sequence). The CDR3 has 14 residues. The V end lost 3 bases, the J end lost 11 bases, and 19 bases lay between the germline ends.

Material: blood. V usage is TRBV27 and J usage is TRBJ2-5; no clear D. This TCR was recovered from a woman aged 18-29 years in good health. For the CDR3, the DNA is TGTGCCAGCAGTTTTCTACAGCGTGCGTATGAGCAGTACTTC. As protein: CASSFLQRAYEQYF.